The clone carrying this TCR beta chain was detected only a few times. The source of the sample is a study of blood T cell repertoires in COVID-19. Whole-study context: Collection of acute and convalescent COVID-19 samples took place in the United States, Italy and Spain. The cDNA or gDNA used as material had been derived from T cells, B-cell-depleted T cells, or PBMCs.

This CDR3 comprises 16 residues. The germline CDR1 and CDR2 sequences are LNHNV and YYDKDF (reference sequence). Germline trimming cut 4 bases from V and 6 bases from J; bases unmatched to any gene: 8. Measured with immunoSEQ multiplex PCR; TCRdb has only the in-frame clones, and not every one. The data show 400,000 to 450,000 clones, with about 90% seen just once and roughly 0.87% held by the top ten. The specimen was peripheral blood. The rearrangement joins TRBV15 to TRBJ1-5; 11 bases agree with TRBD1. The TCR was taken from a man aged 18 to 30 with COVID-19, enrolled during active disease. CDR3 protein: CATSIMDRGRFQPQHF. DNA for the CDR3: TGTGCCACCAGCATAATGGACAGGGGGCGCTTTCAGCCCCAGCATTTT.